This T cell receptor beta chain was recorded in a study of blood T cell repertoires in COVID-19. In the study overall: Whether acute or convalescent, the COVID-19 samples came from the United States, Italy and Spain. In each case, the material was cDNA or gDNA derived from T cells, B-cell-depleted T cells, or PBMCs.

The germline CDR1 and CDR2 sequences are MNHEY and SVGAGI. J gave up 8 bases and V 7 bases, and 13 bases lay outside the gene matches. This CDR3 region has 15 residues. The authors' processing: Amplification of reference gene primers was used by the study to estimate nucleated cell counts. Produced via immunoSEQ multiplex PCR; TCRdb's table is partial and in-frame only. V and J calls plus clone size are reproduced from that table; the DNA served to infer D and trimming. The profile shows 150,000 to 200,000 clones, 70% to 85% of them singletons. The J gene is TRBJ2-1, the V gene TRBV6-5; 8 bases align to TRBD2. Material for sequencing was peripheral blood. This clonotype was obtained from a man in his sixties who had recovered from COVID-19. The CDR3 loop reads CASKTTSGPVDEQFF. The DNA for the CDR3 is TGTGCCAGCAAAACTACTAGCGGTCCCGTTGATGAGCAGTTCTTC.